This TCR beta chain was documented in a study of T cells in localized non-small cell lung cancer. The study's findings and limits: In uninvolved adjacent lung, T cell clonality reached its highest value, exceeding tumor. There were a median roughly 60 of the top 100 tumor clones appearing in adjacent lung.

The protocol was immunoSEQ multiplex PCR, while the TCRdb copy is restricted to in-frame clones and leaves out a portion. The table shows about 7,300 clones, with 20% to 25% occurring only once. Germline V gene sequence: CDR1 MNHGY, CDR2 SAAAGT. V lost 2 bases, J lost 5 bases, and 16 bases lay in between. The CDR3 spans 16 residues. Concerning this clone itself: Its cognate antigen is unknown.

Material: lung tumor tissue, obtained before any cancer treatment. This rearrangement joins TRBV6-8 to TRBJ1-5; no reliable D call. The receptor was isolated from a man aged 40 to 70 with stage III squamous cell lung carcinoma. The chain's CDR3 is CASSYGPQNEYQPQHF. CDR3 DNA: TGTGCCAGCAGTTACGGTCCCCAGAACGAGTATCAGCCCCAGCATTTT.